This T cell receptor (beta chain) originates from a study of vaccination effects on CD4 cells after COVID-19. The CDR3 has 12 amino acids. Concerning this clone: Its antigen is still unknown.

Sequenced by immunoSEQ multiplex PCR; TCRdb stores in-frame clones only, minus some. This repertoire shows nearly 35,000 clones, around 79% found once; its top ten account for around 7%. When less than 11 days of culture had elapsed, CD4+ T cells were isolated. From March to December 2020, the person had a SARS-CoV-2 infection that was confirmed by PCR. It was two doses of either the BNT162b2 or mRNA-1273 vaccine that participants received. This chain connects TRBV21-1 to TRBJ1-5; TRBD1 is the table's D call, not checked against the DNA. TRBV21-1 is a pseudogene locus. The sample here was CD4+ T cells from PBMCs cultured without peptide, taken after COVID-19 vaccination. This receptor was taken from a human donor who had a prior SARS-CoV-2 infection. Written as DNA, the CDR3 is TGTGCCAGACAGGGGGACAATCAGCCCCAGCATTTT. Translating it yields CARQGDNQPQHF.